One and the same sample provided the 3 T cell receptor beta chains below, sequenced in a study of cytomegalovirus exposure and HLA in healthy donors. The PCR used 60 Vbeta and 13 Jbeta primers. The assay was immunoSEQ multiplex PCR, and TCRdb's table has in-frame clones only and misses some. The sample holds roughly 60,000 clones. The sample comprised PBMCs. Receptors originate from a male donor in good health and CMV-seronegative.

The chain couples TRBV7-2 to TRBJ2-7; D is uncertain. This CDR3 spans 15 amino acids. Trimming cost V 5 bases and J 6 bases, with 20 bases left between them. Germline CDR1 and CDR2: SGHTA and FQGNSA. This CDR3 is CASSQSERFRVEQYF. CDR3 sequence (DNA): TGTGCCAGCAGCCAGAGCGAAAGGTTTCGTGTCGAGCAGTACTTC. The complete variable domain, with remaining parts taken from reference TRBV7-2 and TRBJ2-7, reads GAGVSQSPSNKVTEKGKDVELRCDPISGHTALYWYRQSLGQGLEFLIYFQGNSAPDKSGLPSDRFSAERTGGSVSTLTIQRTQQEDSAVYLCASSQSERFRVEQYFGPGTRLTVT.

The chain couples TRBV30 to TRBJ1-1, with 9 nucleotides matching TRBD1. The ends lost 2 bases at V and 3 bases at J; junction bases unmatched: 7. CDR1 and CDR2 (germline): GTSNPN, SVGIG (reference sequence). The CDR3 runs 15 residues. The DNA for the CDR3 is TGTGCCTGGAGTCCAACGACAGGGGGAGACACTGAAGCTTTCTTT. Translated, it gives CAWSPTTGGDTEAFF. The variable domain in full, completed from reference TRBV30 and TRBJ1-1, reads SQTIHQWPATLVQPVGSPLSLECTVEGTSNPNLYWYRQAAGRGLQLLFYSVGIGQISSEVPQNLSASRPQDRQFILSSKKLLLSDSGFYLCAWSPTTGGDTEAFFGQGTRLTVV.

The chain couples TRBV7-9 to TRBJ2-7; 11 bases are a match to TRBD2. CDR3 size: 15 residues. The V gene end was trimmed by 5 bases and the J gene end by 2 bases; junction bases not matched to a gene: 5. Germline loops: CDR1 SEHNR, CDR2 FQNEAQ (reference sequence). The DNA of the CDR3 is TGTGCCAGCAGCCCCGGGACTAGCGGCGCCTACGAGCAGTACTTC. Residues: CASSPGTSGAYEQYF.